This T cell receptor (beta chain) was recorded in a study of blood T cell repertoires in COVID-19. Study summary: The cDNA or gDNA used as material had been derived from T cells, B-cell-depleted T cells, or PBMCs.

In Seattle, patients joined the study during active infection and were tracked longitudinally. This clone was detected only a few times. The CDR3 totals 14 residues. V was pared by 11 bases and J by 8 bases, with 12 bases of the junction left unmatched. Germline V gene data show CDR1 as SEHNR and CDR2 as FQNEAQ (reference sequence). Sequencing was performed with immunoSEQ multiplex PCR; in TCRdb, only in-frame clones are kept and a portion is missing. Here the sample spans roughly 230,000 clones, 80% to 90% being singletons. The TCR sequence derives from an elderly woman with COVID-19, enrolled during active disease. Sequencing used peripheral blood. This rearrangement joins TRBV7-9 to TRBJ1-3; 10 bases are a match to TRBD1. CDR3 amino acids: CAGRQGASGDTIYF. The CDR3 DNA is TGTGCCGGTCGACAGGGGGCCAGCGGGGACACCATATATTTT.